This TCR beta chain is from a study of T cell repertoires in cytomegalovirus infection. There are many counts of this clonotype. MiXCR, applied by TCRdb to the reads, yields one record per CDR3 protein. This table has nearly 550,000 distinct CDR3 sequences, approximately 15% appearing once. This CDR3 contains 15 residues. Looked up from germline, CDR1 is SEHNR and CDR2 is FQNEAQ (reference sequence). V was pared by 1 base and J by 8 bases, with 7 bases of the junction left unmatched. The source of this sequence is a human donor in good health (CMV status not recorded). Some clones in this sample may be carry-over from other donors' samples. The sample was CD8+ T cells from PBMCs. The rearrangement uses TRBV7-9 and TRBJ2-3; the match to TRBD1 covers 9 bases. DNA of the CDR3: TGTGCCAGCAGCTTAGGAGGACAGGGGTTCCTTACGCAGTATTTT. Protein: CASSLGGQGFLTQYF.